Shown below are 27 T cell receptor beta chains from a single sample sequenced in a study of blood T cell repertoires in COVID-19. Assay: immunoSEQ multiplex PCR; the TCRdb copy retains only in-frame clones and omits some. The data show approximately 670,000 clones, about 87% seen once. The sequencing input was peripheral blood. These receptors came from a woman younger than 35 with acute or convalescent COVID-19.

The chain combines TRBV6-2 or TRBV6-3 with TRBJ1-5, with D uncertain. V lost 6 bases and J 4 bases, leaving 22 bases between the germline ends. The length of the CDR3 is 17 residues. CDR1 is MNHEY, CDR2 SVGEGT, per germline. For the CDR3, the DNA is TGTGCCAGCAGCCAATCAGGACTCCGGTGGGGAAATCAGCCCCAGCATTTT. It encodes CASSQSGLRWGNQPQHF.

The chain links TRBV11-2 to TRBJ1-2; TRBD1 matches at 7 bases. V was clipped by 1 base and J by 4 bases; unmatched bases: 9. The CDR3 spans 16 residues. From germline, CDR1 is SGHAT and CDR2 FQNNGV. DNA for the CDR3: TGTGCCAGCAGCTTAGCCCAGGGGGAACTAGGCTATGGCTACACCTTC. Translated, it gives CASSLAQGELGYGYTF.

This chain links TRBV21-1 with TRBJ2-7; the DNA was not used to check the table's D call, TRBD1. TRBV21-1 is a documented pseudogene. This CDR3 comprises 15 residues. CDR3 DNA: TGTGCCAGCCTCAGGGGGGCAGGGGGTTCGTACGAGCAGTACTTC. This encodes CASLRGAGGSYEQYF.

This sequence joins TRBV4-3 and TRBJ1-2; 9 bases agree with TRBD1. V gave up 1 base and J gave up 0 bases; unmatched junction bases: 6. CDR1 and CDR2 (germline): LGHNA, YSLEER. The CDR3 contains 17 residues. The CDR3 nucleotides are TGCGCCAGCAGCCAAGTGGACAGGGGCACAGCTAACTATGGCTACACCTTC. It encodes CASSQVDRGTANYGYTF.

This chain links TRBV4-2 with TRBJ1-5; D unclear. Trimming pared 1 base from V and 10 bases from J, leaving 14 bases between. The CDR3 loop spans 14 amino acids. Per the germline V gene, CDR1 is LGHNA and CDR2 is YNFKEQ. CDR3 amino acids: CASSQVRGADPQHF. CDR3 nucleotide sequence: TGTGCCAGCAGCCAAGTACGGGGAGCTGATCCCCAGCATTTT.

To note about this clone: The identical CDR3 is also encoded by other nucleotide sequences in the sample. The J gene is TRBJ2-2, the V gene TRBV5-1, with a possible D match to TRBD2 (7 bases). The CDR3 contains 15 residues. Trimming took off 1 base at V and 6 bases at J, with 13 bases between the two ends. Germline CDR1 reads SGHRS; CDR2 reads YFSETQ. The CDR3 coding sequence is TGCGCCAGCAGCTTGAGAGGGGGGGCCTCCGGGGAGCTGTTTTTT. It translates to CASSLRGGASGELFF.

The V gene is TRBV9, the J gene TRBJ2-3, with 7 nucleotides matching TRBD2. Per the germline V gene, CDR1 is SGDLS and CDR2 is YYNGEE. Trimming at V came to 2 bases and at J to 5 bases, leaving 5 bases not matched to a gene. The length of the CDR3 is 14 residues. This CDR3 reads CASSVGGGRDTQYF. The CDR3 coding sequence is TGTGCCAGCAGCGTTGGCGGGGGTAGAGATACGCAGTATTTT.

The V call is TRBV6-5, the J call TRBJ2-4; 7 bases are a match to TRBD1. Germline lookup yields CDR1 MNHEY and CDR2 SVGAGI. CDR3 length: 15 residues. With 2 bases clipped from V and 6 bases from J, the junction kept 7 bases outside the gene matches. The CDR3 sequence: CASSYTSTGRNIQYF. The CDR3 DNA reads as TGTGCCAGCAGTTACACCTCGACAGGGCGAAACATTCAGTACTTC.

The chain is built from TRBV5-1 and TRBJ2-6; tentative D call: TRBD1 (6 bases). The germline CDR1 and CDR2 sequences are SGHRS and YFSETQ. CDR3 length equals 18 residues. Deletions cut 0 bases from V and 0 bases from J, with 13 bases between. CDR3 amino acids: CASSLEAGEGSGANVLTF. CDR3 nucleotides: TGCGCCAGCAGCTTGGAGGCAGGGGAAGGCTCTGGGGCCAACGTCCTGACTTTC.

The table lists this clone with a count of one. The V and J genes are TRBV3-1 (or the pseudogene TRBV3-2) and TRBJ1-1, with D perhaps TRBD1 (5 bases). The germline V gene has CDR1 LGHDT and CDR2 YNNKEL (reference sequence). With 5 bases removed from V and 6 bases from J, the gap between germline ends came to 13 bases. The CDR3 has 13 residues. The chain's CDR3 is CASSSAGGAEAFF. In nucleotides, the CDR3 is TGTGCCAGCAGCTCTGCTGGAGGGGCTGAAGCTTTCTTT.

CDR3 DNA sequence: TGTGCCAGCAGTTTAAGTGGCCAGGGATCGTCCTACGAGCAGTACTTC. It yields the protein CASSLSGQGSSYEQYF. This sequence joins TRBV28 and TRBJ2-7, with a tentative D call TRBD1 (5 bases). Trimming removed 2 bases at V and 1 base at J, with 15 bases between. The CDR3 runs to 16 residues. Germline V gene lookup returns CDR1 MDHEN and CDR2 SYDVKM.

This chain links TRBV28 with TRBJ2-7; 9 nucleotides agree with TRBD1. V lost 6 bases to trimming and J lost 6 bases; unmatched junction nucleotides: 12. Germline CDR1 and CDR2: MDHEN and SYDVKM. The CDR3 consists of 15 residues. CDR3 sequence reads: CASRESGTGLVEQYF. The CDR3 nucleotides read TGTGCCAGCAGGGAAAGCGGGACAGGGCTAGTCGAGCAGTACTTC.

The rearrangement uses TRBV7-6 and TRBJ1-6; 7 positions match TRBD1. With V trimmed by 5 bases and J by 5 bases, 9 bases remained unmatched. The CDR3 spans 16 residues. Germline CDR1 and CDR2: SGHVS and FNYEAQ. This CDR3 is CASSKQPGGNNSPLHF. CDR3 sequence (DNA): TGTGCCAGCAGCAAGCAACCAGGGGGAAATAATTCACCCCTCCACTTT.

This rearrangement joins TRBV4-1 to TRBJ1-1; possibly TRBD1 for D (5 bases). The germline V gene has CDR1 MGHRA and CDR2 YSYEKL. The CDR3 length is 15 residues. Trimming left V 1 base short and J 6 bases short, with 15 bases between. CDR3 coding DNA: TGCGCCAGCAGCCAAGTATGGAGGGGTCCTCCTGAAGCTTTCTTT. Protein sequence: CASSQVWRGPPEAFF.

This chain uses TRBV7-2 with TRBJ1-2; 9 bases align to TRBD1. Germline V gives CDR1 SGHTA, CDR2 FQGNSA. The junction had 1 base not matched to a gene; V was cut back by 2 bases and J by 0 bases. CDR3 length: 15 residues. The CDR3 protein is CASSLWDRANYGYTF. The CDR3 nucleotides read TGTGCCAGCAGCTTATGGGACAGGGCTAACTATGGCTACACCTTC.

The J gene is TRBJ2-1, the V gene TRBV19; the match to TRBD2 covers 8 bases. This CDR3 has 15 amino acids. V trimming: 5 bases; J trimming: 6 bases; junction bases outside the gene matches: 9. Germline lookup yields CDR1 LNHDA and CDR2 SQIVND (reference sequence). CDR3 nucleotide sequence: TGTGCCAGTAGTGCCCGGGGGGGAGTAGTCAATGAGCAGTTCTTC. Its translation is CASSARGGVVNEQFF. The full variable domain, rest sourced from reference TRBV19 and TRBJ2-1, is DGGITQSPKYLFRKEGQNVTLSCEQNLNHDAMYWYRQDPGQGLRLIYYSQIVNDFQKGDIAEGYSVSREKKESFPLTVTSAQKNPTAFYLCASSARGGVVNEQFFGPGTRLTVL.

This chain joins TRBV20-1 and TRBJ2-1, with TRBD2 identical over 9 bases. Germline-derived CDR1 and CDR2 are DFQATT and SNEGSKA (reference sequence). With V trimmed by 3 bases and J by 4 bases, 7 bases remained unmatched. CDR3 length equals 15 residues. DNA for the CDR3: TGCAGTGCTAGTGGCGGGGGGGACACATACAATGAGCAGTTCTTC. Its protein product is CSASGGGDTYNEQFF.

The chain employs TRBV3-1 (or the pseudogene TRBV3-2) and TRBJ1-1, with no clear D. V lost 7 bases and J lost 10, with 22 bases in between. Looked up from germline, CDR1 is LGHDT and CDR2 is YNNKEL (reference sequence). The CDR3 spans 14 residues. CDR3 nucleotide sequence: TGTGCCAGCACCTACCAAGGTCCTCCTAGAAGAGCTTTCTTT. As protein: CASTYQGPPRRAFF.

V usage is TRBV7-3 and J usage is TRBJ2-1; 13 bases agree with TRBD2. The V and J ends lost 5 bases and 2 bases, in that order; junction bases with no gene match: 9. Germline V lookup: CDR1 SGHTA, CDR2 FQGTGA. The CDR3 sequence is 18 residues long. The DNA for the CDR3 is TGTGCCAGCAGCCGCCAAGGGACTAGCGGGGCCACCTACAATGAGCAGTTCTTC. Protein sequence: CASSRQGTSGATYNEQFF.

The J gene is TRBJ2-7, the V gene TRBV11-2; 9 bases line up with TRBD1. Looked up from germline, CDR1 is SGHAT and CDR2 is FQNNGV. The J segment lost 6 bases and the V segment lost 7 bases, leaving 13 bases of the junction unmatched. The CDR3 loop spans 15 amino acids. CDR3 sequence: CASTRSGTGLSEQYF. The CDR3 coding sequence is TGTGCCAGCACCAGATCCGGGACAGGGCTTTCCGAGCAGTACTTC.

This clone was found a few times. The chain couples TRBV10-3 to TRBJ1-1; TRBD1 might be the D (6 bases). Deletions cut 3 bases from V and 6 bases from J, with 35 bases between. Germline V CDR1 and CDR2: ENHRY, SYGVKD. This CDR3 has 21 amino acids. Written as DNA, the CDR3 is TGTGCCATCAGTGAATTCGGACCTCCCCTAAAAAAGACAGGCGGCTTCGCTGAAGCTTTCTTT. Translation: CAISEFGPPLKKTGGFAEAFF.

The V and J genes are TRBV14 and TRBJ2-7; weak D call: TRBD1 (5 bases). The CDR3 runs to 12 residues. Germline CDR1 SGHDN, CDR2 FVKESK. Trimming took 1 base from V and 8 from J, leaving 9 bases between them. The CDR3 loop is CASSQVRQQQYF. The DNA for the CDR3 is TGTGCCAGCAGCCAAGTAAGACAGCAGCAGTACTTC.

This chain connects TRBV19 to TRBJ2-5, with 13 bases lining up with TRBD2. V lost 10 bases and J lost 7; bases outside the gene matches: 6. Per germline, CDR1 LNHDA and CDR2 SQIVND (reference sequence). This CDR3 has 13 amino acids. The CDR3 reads CATGTSGDRTQYF. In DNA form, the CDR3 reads TGTGCCACCGGGACTAGCGGGGATAGGACCCAGTACTTC. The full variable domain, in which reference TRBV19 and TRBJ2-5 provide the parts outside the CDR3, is DGGITQSPKYLFRKEGQNVTLSCEQNLNHDAMYWYRQDPGQGLRLIYYSQIVNDFQKGDIAEGYSVSREKKESFPLTVTSAQKNPTAFYLCATGTSGDRTQYFGPGTRLLVL.

The CDR3 spells CASSQPRGAFYGYTF. Written as DNA, the CDR3 is TGCGCCAGCAGCCAACCTCGGGGGGCATTCTATGGCTACACCTTC. The chain has TRBV4-1 and TRBJ1-2, with D perhaps TRBD1 (6 bases). Per germline, CDR1 MGHRA and CDR2 YSYEKL. The CDR3 runs to 15 residues. The V gene lost 2 bases and the J gene lost 4 bases, with 14 bases spanning the gap.

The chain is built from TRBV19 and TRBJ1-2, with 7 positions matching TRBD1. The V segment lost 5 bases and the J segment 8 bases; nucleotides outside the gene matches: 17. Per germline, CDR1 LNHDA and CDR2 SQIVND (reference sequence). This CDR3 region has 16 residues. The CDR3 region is CASSSQKRGPGVGYTF. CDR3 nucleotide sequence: TGTGCCAGTAGTTCCCAAAAGAGGGGGCCCGGAGTGGGCTACACCTTC.

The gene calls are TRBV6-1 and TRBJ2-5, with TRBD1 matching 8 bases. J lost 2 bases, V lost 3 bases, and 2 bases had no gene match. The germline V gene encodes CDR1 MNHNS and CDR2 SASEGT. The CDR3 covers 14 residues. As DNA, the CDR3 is TGTGCCAGCAGTGATGGACAGGGTCAAGAGACCCAGTACTTC. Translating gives CASSDGQGQETQYF.

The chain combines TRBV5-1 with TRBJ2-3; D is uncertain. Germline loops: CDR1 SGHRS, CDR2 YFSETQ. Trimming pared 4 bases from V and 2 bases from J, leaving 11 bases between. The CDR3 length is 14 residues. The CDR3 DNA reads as TGCGCCAGCAGCGTCGCAGGTTTCACAGATACGCAGTATTTT. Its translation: CASSVAGFTDTQYF.